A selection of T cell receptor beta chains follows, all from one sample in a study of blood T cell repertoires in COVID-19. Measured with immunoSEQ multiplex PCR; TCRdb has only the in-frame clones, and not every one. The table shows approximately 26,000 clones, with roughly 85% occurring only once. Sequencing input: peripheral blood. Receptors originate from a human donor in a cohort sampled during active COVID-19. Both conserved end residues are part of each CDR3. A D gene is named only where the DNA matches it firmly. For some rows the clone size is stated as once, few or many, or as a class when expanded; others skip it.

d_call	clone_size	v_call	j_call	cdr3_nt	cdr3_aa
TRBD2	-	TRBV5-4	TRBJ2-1	TGTGCCAGCAGCCTGACTAGCGGGAGCAACAATGAGCAGTTCTTC	CASSLTSGSNNEQFF
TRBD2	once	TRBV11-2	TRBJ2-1	TGTGCCAGCAGGGATCAGCGCCTAGCGGGAGTTGATGAGCAGTTCTTC	CASRDQRLAGVDEQFF
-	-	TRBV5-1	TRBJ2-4	TGCGCCAGCAGCTTTTCGGGTGAGGCACCTGACATTCAGTACTTC	CASSFSGEAPDIQYF
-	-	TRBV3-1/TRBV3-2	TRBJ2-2	TGTGCCAGCAGCCAAGTTCCCACAGGGAGTCCCGGGGAGCTGTTTTTT	CASSQVPTGSPGELFF
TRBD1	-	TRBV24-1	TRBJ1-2	TGTGCCACCAGTGATTCTACAGGGGGCGGTGGCTACACCTTC	CATSDSTGGGGYTF
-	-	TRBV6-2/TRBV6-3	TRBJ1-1	TGTGCCAGCAGTGACCCACCAGGGACTGAAGCTTTCTTT	CASSDPPGTEAFF
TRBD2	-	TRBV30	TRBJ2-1	TGTGCCTGGGGGGGACTAGCGGATTTCTACAATGAGCAGTTCTTC	CAWGGLADFYNEQFF
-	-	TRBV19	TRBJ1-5	TGTGCCAGTAGCATCTCAGAAACCGATAGCAATCAGCCCCAGCATTTT	CASSISETDSNQPQHF
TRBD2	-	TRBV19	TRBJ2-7	TGTGCCAGTAGTATTCGACTAGCGGGTGGCGAGCAGTACTTC	CASSIRLAGGEQYF
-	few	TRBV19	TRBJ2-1	TGTGCCAGTAATCCTTCGGGTTGGAATGAGCAGTTCTTC	CASNPSGWNEQFF
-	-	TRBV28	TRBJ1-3	TGTGCCAGCAGTCTCCTTCGTGATAAGGGGTCTGGAAACACCATATATTTT	CASSLLRDKGSGNTIYF
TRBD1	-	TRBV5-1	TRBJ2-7	TGCGCCAGCACCAAATCATCACAGGGGAACTACGAGCAGTACTTC	CASTKSSQGNYEQYF
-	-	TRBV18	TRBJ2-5	TGTGCCAGCTCCCCTAGCGTCGGTAGATCCCAAGAGACCCAGTACTTC	CASSPSVGRSQETQYF
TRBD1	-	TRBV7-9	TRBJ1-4	TGTGCCAGCAGCTTACCGCGGACAGGTGGTGTTGAAAAACTGTTTTTT	CASSLPRTGGVEKLFF
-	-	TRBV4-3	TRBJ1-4	TGCGCCAGCAGCATATCGACAGGAAGTTTTGAAAAACTGTTTTTT	CASSISTGSFEKLFF
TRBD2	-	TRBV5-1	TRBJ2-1	TGCGCCAGCAGCCGGGGACTAGCGGGAGGACTACGACGTGATGAGCAGTTCTTC	CASSRGLAGGLRRDEQFF
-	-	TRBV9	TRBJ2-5	TGTGCCAGCAGCACCCGGGACAACCCCAATGAGACCCAGTACTTC	CASSTRDNPNETQYF
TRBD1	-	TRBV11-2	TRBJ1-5	TGTGCCAGCAGCCTTACCGGACAGGGGAATCAGCCCCAGCATTTT	CASSLTGQGNQPQHF
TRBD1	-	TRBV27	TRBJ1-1	TGTGCCAGCAGTCAAGCCGGGACAGGGGAAGAGTTGGCTTTCTTT	CASSQAGTGEELAFF
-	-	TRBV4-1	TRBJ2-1	TGCGCCAGCAGCCAAGAAATCGGGGTCTCCTACAATGAGCAGTTCTTC	CASSQEIGVSYNEQFF
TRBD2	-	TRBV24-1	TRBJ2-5	TGTGCCACCAGTGCCAGCGGGAGGGCCGGGGGGGAGACCCAGTACTTC	CATSASGRAGGETQYF
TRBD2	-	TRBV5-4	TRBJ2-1	TGTGCCATTCCCGCGGCTAGCGGGGCTTACAATGAGCAGTTCTTC	CAIPAASGAYNEQFF
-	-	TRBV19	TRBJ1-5	TGTGCCAGTAGTGAAGGACAGACGAATCAGCCCCAGCATTTT	CASSEGQTNQPQHF
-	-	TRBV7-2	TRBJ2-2	TGTGCCAGCAGCCAATATGGGGGGGCCACCGGGGAGCTGTTTTTT	CASSQYGGATGELFF
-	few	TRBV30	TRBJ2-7	TGTGCCTGGAGTGTAGGGGCCGGCTACGAGCAGTACTTC	CAWSVGAGYEQYF
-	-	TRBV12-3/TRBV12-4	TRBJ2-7	TGTGCCAGCAGTTCTATCTACGAGCAGTACTTC	CASSSIYEQYF
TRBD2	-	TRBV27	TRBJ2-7	TGTGCCAGCAGTTTTCTTCCTGGACTAGGTCGGGGCGCCGAGCAGTACTTC	CASSFLPGLGRGAEQYF
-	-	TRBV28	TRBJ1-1	TGTGCCAGCAGTTTTGTCTCCTCGGGAGGGACTATCACTGAAGCTTTCTTT	CASSFVSSGGTITEAFF
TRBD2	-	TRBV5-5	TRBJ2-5	TGTGCCAGCAGCCCAGCGGGAGCTGAGACCCAGTACTTC	CASSPAGAETQYF